The clone carrying this T cell receptor beta chain was seen a single time. The entry originates in a study of blood T cell repertoires in COVID-19. Across the whole study: T cells, B-cell-depleted T cells, or PBMCs provided the cDNA or gDNA that served as material.

CDR3 size: 14 residues. The germline gives CDR1 MGHRA, CDR2 YSYEKL. V lost 8 bases, J lost 4 bases, and 12 bases lay in between. Per the original methods: Reference gene primer amplification gave estimated nucleated cell counts. Repertoires were generated with immunoSEQ multiplex PCR, while TCRdb's copy carries only in-frame clones and drops some. V, J and clone size are taken as reported in that table, and D and trimming were inferred from the DNA itself. The top ten hold 3% of the sample, which has a few hundred thousand clones, roughly nine tenths seen once. The gene calls are TRBV4-1 and TRBJ2-6; unclear D gene. The sequence came from a young man with active or convalescent COVID-19. Material: peripheral blood. This CDR3 is CASQSLTGANVLTF. The CDR3, as DNA: TGCGCCAGCCAAAGCCTAACCGGGGCCAACGTCCTGACTTTC.